This T cell receptor beta chain was sequenced in a study of CD8 T cells in ankylosing spondylitis (dated by TCRdb to 2016 to 2017). Concerning the study at large: The study set out to find disease-linked TCR variants by profiling T cell receptor beta repertoires in ankylosing spondylitis patients and healthy donors. The full study cohort comprised 20 to 25 ankylosing spondylitis patients and about a hundred healthy donors. Samples of peripheral blood were taken, and for ankylosing spondylitis patients, synovial fluid was collected as well.

This clonotype has just a few counts. Its antigen is currently not known. No base qualities exist here, and no much larger clone lies one base off it. Results the study describes overall, beyond this receptor: The disease-linked clones were reported to be significantly enriched in matched synovial fluid samples from ankylosing spondylitis patients. A TCR beta motif made up of under ten highly homologous amino acid variants appeared to be characteristic of blood from ankylosing spondylitis patients. The disease-linked clones had a CD8+ phenotype and were found at relatively low frequencies in peripheral blood. Some motif variants were previously reported in synovial fluid and blood of reactive arthritis patients, suggesting common disease-initiation mechanisms.

The data were produced on an Illumina HiSeq 2500. Quantitative 5'-RACE with molecular barcodes was the method used to prepare the TCR beta libraries. Per the authors' processing: A new computational method, built on a probabilistic model of VDJ rearrangement, was used to identify disease-linked TCR variants. The public reads were quality trimmed at Q25 with fastp and then assembled into clones with MiXCR by TCRdb, keeping productive beta chains. CDR3 protein duplicates are merged, each entry listing the most common genes and DNA. The V and J calls shown here were made by TCRdb, not taken from the authors' results. This sample comprises some 450,000 distinct CDR3 sequences, roughly 17% of them detected only once. The ten most abundant clones make up 0.85% to 1.3% of the sample. V is cut back by 0 bases and J by 10 bases, with 10 bases in the junction unmatched. The CDR3 holds 15 amino acids from the cysteine to the phenylalanine. Just CDR3 DNA is preserved here, 45 bases in frame from base 1. Via the germline V gene (reference sequence), CDR1 is SEHNR and CDR2 FQNEAQ.

This clonotype originated in a male donor with ankylosing spondylitis. The chain couples TRBV7-9 to TRBJ1-1, with 8 bases aligning to TRBD1. Sequenced input: blood, either unsorted or a sorted T cell fraction (not recorded which). CDR3 loop: CASSLAVGQDRGAFF. The DNA is as follows: TGTGCCAGCAGCTTAGCGGTGGGACAGGATCGTGGAGCTTTCTTT.